These 20 T cell receptor beta chains came from one sample sequenced in a study of breast tumors, draining lymph nodes, adjacent tissues. TCRdb fed the multiplex PCR reads into MiXCR, producing one record per CDR3 protein. The sample has more than 250,000 distinct CDR3 sequences, 30% seen once. The lymph nodes were axillary draining lymph nodes from breast cancer patients. The specimen was axillary lymph node tissue. These receptors all stem from a female donor with breast cancer. Some clones in this sample may be carry-over from other donors' samples.

There are many counts of this clonotype. The V and J genes are TRBV7-2 and TRBJ2-1; 7 nucleotides align to TRBD1. There are 20 residues in the CDR3. V lost 6 bases to trimming and J lost 4 bases; unmatched junction nucleotides: 24. Per germline, CDR1 SGHTA and CDR2 FQGNSA. CDR3 coding DNA: TGTGCCAGCAGACGCGACAGGGCCTCGAGACGGGAATCCTCTTACAATGAGCAGTTCTTC. It yields the protein CASRRDRASRRESSYNEQFF.

The chain employs TRBV6-5 and TRBJ1-1; D gene unclear. V lost 6 bases to trimming and J lost 4 bases, with 9 bases between them. The germline V gene has CDR1 MNHEY and CDR2 SVGAGI. This CDR3 region has 12 residues. This chain's CDR3 is CASSAPATEAFF. CDR3 bases: TGTGCCAGCAGCGCTCCGGCCACTGAAGCTTTCTTT.

This clonotype was detected only once. This may be a read error: a much more frequent sequence differs by one nucleotide. V is TRBV19 and J is TRBJ1-5; D not certain. This CDR3 is 16 amino acids long. Germline V CDR1 and CDR2: LNHDA, SQIVND (reference sequence). The CDR3 DNA sequence: TGTGCCAGTAGTATAGATCTAAGGGAGGTAGGCCAGCCCCGGCATTTT. Amino acid sequence: CASSIDLREVGQPRHF.

The CDR3 nucleotides are TGTGCCAGCAGCCAGACAGGGACTGGGGCCAACGTCCTGACTTTC. Its translation: CASSQTGTGANVLTF. The J gene is TRBJ2-6, the V gene TRBV7-9; 7 nucleotides match TRBD1. V dropped 5 bases and J dropped 2; count of bases not matched to a gene: 3. The CDR3 length is 15 residues. Germline CDR1 SEHNR, CDR2 FQNEAQ (reference sequence).

This clonotype came up many times. The chain links TRBV20-1 to TRBJ2-7; D is possibly TRBD1 (6 bases). With 0 bases removed from V and 7 bases from J, the gap between germline ends came to 16 bases. The CDR3 runs 14 residues. Germline V lookup: CDR1 DFQATT, CDR2 SNEGSKA (reference sequence). The CDR3 bases are TGCAGTGCTAGAGATTCGCAGGGGCCGGGGGAGCAGTACTTC. Its protein product is CSARDSQGPGEQYF.

As to this clonotype: A much larger clone differs from this one at a single base, so this may be a read error. This sequence joins TRBV20-1 and TRBJ2-5; D possibly corresponds to TRBD1 (6 bases). The germline gives CDR1 DFQATT, CDR2 SNEGSKA (reference sequence). This CDR3 has 14 residues. DNA for the CDR3: TGCAGTGCTAGAGTCGGACAGAAGCAAGCGACCCAGTACTTC. Translating gives CSARVGQKQATQYF.

This clonotype has at least ten counts. The rearrangement links TRBV12-3 or TRBV12-4 to TRBJ2-2, with D perhaps given as TRBD1 or TRBD2 (5 bases each). Trimming pared 5 bases from V and 1 base from J, leaving 11 bases between. The CDR3 covers 15 residues. CDR3 amino acids: CASSHRDLNTGELFF. The CDR3 nucleotides are TGTGCCAGCAGTCACCGGGACCTGAACACCGGGGAGCTGTTTTTT.

The rearrangement uses TRBV13 and TRBJ2-1, with 13 bases that match TRBD2. The V segment lost 5 bases and the J segment 8 bases; nucleotides outside the gene matches: 6. CDR1 and CDR2 (germline): PRHDT, FYEKMQ (reference sequence). The CDR3 is made up of 15 amino acids. The CDR3 loop is CASSLGLAGLYEQFF. The CDR3 region has the DNA TGTGCCAGCAGCCTGGGACTAGCGGGATTATATGAGCAGTTCTTC. The full variable domain, its missing parts supplied by reference TRBV13 and TRBJ2-1, is AAGVIQSPRHLIKEKRETATLKCYPIPRHDTVYWYQQGPGQDPQFLISFYEKMQSDKGSIPDRFSAQQFSDYHSELNMSSLELGDSALYFCASSLGLAGLYEQFFGPGTRLTVL.

This clonotype appeared many times. This chain uses TRBV19 with TRBJ2-3; D unclear. This CDR3 has 12 amino acids. Trimming took off 2 bases at V and 7 bases at J, with 7 bases between the two ends. Germline V gene data show CDR1 as LNHDA and CDR2 as SQIVND (reference sequence). Written as DNA, the CDR3 is TGTGCCAGTAGTATACCCGGGTATACGCAGTATTTT. Protein product: CASSIPGYTQYF.

This clonotype has ten or more counts. The chain is built from TRBV29-1 and TRBJ2-7; 13 bases align to TRBD2. V was clipped by 6 bases and J by 5 bases; unmatched bases: 4. The CDR3 has 13 residues. The germline V gene encodes CDR1 SQVTM and CDR2 ANQGSEA. The CDR3 loop reads CSVRTSGSDEQYF. The CDR3 DNA is TGCAGCGTGAGGACTAGCGGGAGCGACGAGCAGTACTTC.

This clonotype was counted at least ten times. The CDR3 is CASSLAETSYEQYF. In DNA, the CDR3 is TGCGCCAGCAGCTTGGCCGAGACTAGCTACGAGCAGTACTTC. J is TRBJ2-7 and V is TRBV5-1; D might be TRBD2 (6 bases). Trimming cost V 0 bases and J 3 bases, with 10 bases left between them. Germline V gives CDR1 SGHRS, CDR2 YFSETQ. This CDR3 has 14 residues.

The chain joins TRBV28 to TRBJ2-1; TRBD1 matches at 10 bases. Germline V lookup: CDR1 MDHEN, CDR2 SYDVKM. Germline trimming cut 6 bases from V and 6 bases from J; bases unmatched to any gene: 11. This CDR3 is built from 16 residues. CDR3 protein: CASRVTGTGVSNEQFF. The CDR3 DNA reads TGTGCCAGCAGAGTTACCGGGACAGGGGTTTCCAATGAGCAGTTCTTC. Full variable domain (outside the CDR3, taken from reference TRBV28 and TRBJ2-1): DVKVTQSSRYLVKRTGEKVFLECVQDMDHENMFWYRQDPGLGLRLIYFSYDVKMKEKGDIPEGYSVSREKKERFSLILESASTNQTSMYLCASRVTGTGVSNEQFFGPGTRLTVL.

This clonotype has only a few counts. A clone one base away is much larger, so this may be a read error. The chain joins TRBV14 to TRBJ2-7, with 7 bases fitting TRBD1. The CDR3 sequence is 17 residues long. Germline values: CDR1 SGHDN, CDR2 FVKESK. V shed 0 bases, J shed 6 bases, and the junction held 14 bases outside the gene matches. The CDR3 DNA reads as TGTGCCAGCAGCCAAGATATGCCTGGGACAGTTCCCTCCGAGCAGTACTTC. Encoded protein: CASSQDMPGTVPSEQYF.

A word on this clonotype: With a much larger clone just one base away, this may be a read error. The chain carries TRBV5-1 and TRBJ2-1; D gene unclear. Per germline, CDR1 SGHRS and CDR2 YFSETQ. The CDR3 runs to 12 residues. DNA for the CDR3: TGCGCCGGCAGCTTATACTACAATGAGCAGTTCTTC. Translated: CAGSLYYNEQFF.

The J gene is TRBJ2-3, the V gene TRBV6-2 or TRBV6-3, with 11 nucleotides matching TRBD2. Germline assignment: CDR1 MNHEY and CDR2 SVGEGT. The trim removed 3 bases at V and 4 bases at J, leaving 3 bases unmatched. The CDR3 is 15 amino acids. CDR3 amino acids: CASSYSGRAPDTQYF. CDR3 nucleotide sequence: TGTGCCAGCAGTTATAGCGGGAGGGCCCCAGATACGCAGTATTTT.

As regards this clonotype: This CDR3 fails to terminate in the conserved phenylalanine or tryptophan, so it likely reflects a read error. The rearrangement uses TRBV12-3 or TRBV12-4 and TRBJ1-1; D is ambiguous. This CDR3 has 10 amino acids. V lost 8 bases to trimming and J lost 8 bases, with 9 bases between them. The CDR3 DNA is TGTGCCAGCGAGGCCGACGAAGCTTTCCTT. It encodes CASEADEAFL.

The sample holds many counts of this clonotype. The rearrangement links TRBV12-3 or TRBV12-4 to TRBJ2-6; D might be TRBD1 (5 bases). The CDR3 length is 15 residues. The ends were cut back, 3 bases at V and 2 bases at J, with 8 bases in the middle. The CDR3 sequence: CASSLMGPGANVLTF. The CDR3 bases are TGTGCCAGCAGTTTGATGGGGCCTGGGGCCAACGTCCTGACTTTC.

This clonotype showed up many times. The gene calls are TRBV29-1 and TRBJ2-1, with a tentative D call TRBD2 (6 bases). The germline V gene has CDR1 SQVTM and CDR2 ANQGSEA. The CDR3 runs to 15 residues. The V gene lost 4 bases and the J gene lost 4 bases, with 17 bases spanning the gap. Here the CDR3 reads CSVAGLQWGYNEQFF. The DNA for the CDR3 is TGCAGCGTTGCGGGACTTCAATGGGGGTACAATGAGCAGTTCTTC.

The sample holds many counts of this clonotype. V gene TRBV7-8 combines with J gene TRBJ2-1, with D uncertain. Trimming shortened V by 4 bases and J by 9 bases, and 10 bases separated the two germline ends. Germline values: CDR1 SGHVS, CDR2 FQNEAQ. The CDR3 contains 12 residues. CDR3: CASSYVVSEQFF. DNA of the CDR3: TGTGCCAGCAGCTATGTCGTAAGTGAGCAGTTCTTC. The entire variable domain, with the rest obtained from reference TRBV7-8 and TRBJ2-1, is as follows: GAGVSQSPRYKVAKRGQDVALRCDPISGHVSLFWYQQALGQGPEFLTYFQNEAQLDKSGLPSDRFFAERPEGSVSTLKIQRTQQEDSAVYLCASSYVVSEQFFGPGTRLTVL.

The table lists this clonotype with many counts. This chain connects TRBV12-3 or TRBV12-4 to TRBJ2-5; TRBD2 matches at 11 bases. V shed 6 bases and J 5 bases; nucleotides not matched to a gene: 5. This CDR3 has 14 residues. In nucleotides, the CDR3 is TGTGCCAGCAGACAACTAGCGGGAGTGGAGACCCAGTACTTC. Its translation is CASRQLAGVETQYF.